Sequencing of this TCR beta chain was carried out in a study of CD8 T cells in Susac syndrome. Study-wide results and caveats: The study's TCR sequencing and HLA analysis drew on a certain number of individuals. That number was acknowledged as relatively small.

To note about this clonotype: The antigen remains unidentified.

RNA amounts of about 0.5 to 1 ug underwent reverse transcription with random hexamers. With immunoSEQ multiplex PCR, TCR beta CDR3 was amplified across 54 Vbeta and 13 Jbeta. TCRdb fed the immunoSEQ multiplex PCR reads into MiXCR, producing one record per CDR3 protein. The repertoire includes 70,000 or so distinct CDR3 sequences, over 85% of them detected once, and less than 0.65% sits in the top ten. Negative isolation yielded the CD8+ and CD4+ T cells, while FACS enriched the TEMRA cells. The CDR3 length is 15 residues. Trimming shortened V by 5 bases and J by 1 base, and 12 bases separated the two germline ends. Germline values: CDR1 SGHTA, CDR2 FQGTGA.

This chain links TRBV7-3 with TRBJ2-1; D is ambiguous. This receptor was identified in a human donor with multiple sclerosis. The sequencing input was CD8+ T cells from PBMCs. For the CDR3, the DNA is TGTGCCAGCAGCCAAACGCTCAGTTCCTACAATGAGCAGTTCTTC. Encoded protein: CASSQTLSSYNEQFF.